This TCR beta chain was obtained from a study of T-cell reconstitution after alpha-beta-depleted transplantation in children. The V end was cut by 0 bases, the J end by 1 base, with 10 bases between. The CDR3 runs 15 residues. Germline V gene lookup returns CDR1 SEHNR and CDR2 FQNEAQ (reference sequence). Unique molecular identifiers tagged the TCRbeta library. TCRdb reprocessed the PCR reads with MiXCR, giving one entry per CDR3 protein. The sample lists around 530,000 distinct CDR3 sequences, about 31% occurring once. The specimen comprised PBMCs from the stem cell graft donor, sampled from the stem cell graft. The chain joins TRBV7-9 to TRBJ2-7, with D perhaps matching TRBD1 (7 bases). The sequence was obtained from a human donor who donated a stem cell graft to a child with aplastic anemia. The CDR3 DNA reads TGTGCCAGCAGCTTAGCCCAGGGGGGATCCTACGAGCAGTACTTC. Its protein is CASSLAQGGSYEQYF.